This T cell receptor beta chain was found in a study of vaccination and CD4 T cells after COVID-19 (dated by TCRdb to the early 2020s). For context, the study as a whole: The convalescent cohort included six males and four females, with two Hispanic individuals, seven Caucasians, two Asians and one multiracial person. Participants received two doses of either the Pfizer-BioNTech BNT162b2 vaccine (n=8) or the Moderna mRNA-1273 vaccine (n=2). In control cultures, a CEFX viral epitope pool was used as positive control, an HIV-1 Nef peptide pool was used as negative control, or no peptide was added. Post-vaccine blood samples were taken a median of 72 days after the second vaccine dose, with a range of about 12 to 250 days. Post-COVID blood samples from convalescent patients were collected a median of approximately 93 days after diagnosis, with a range of about 35 to 161 days. The spike-specific CD4+ TCR repertoire was compared before and after mRNA vaccination in approximately ten COVID-19 convalescent patients and 4 infection-naive healthy vaccine recipients. The cultures were stimulated with overlapping spike peptide pools from SARS-CoV-2 and from the common cold coronaviruses HCoV-NL63, HCoV-OC43 and HCoV-229E.

The full study reports these points: In convalescent patients, a median around 90% of post-vaccine SARS-CoV-2-reactive clones were detected only after vaccination, suggesting vaccine-specific priming. Although the median number of SARS-CoV-2-reactive clonotypes went up from around 19 after infection to 30 to 45 after vaccination, the increase was not significant. Relatively few convalescent patients were included in the study, and early timepoints after natural infection were not analyzed. Of the vaccine-specific clones in convalescent patients, 304 of 307, or nearly all, reacted only to SARS-CoV-2 spike and did not cross-react with common cold coronaviruses.

There are a few counts of this clonotype. The target of this receptor is not known. The sample holds no much larger clone one base away, and base qualities are not on file. The receptor library was made with PCR. DNA from cultured CD4+ T cells was subjected to TCR sequencing with the Oncomine TCR Beta short-read assay at the Johns Hopkins FTIC core. The QIAamp micro DNA kit was used to extract genomic DNA from the cultured CD4+ T cells. Oncomine TCR Beta libraries from cultured CD4+ T cells were pooled using unique dual indexes and sequenced on an Illumina iSeq 100. The original methods were these. Non-productive sequences were filtered out, and CDR3s that did not start with C, did not end with F or W, or were shorter than 7 amino acids were discarded. The MANAFEST web application was used to identify antigen-specific clonotypes by comparing peptide-stimulated wells against reference wells and other culture wells. Positive clones required FDR below 0.05, an odds ratio above 5, and productive frequency above 0.1% in at least two of three replicate wells. Cross-reactive clonotypes were defined as significantly expanded in both SARS-CoV-2 spike wells and at least one common cold coronavirus spike condition. CDR3 homology was assessed with Levenshtein distances (stringdist) and unrooted phylogenetic trees (ape) in R version 3.6.1. TCRdb trimmed public reads at Q25 via fastp, called clones via MiXCR and kept in-frame beta chains. Records with the same CDR3 protein are collapsed into one entry carrying the most frequent genes and DNA. Here the V and J calls rest on TCRdb's processing, not on the authors' analysis. This sample has about 21,000 distinct CDR3 sequences in its table, and about 59% of those were observed once. The leading ten clones occupy about 21% of the sample.

The junction shows trimming of 5 bases on V and 2 bases on J, plus 13 bases between the germline ends. The CDR3 spans 15 residues, from the cysteine through the phenylalanine. Only the CDR3 part of the read is kept: 45 bases, read in frame from the first base. The germline V gene supplies CDR1 KGHDR and CDR2 SFDVKD. The sample's treatment or condition label, in plain terms: roughly 10-day PBMC culture with coronavirus spike peptide pools or control peptides (ViraFEST assay). The study used the ViraFEST assay, which expanded antigen-specific T cells with peptide pools and then identified expanded clonotypes by TCR sequencing. Negative nucleocapsid antibody tests taken both before and after vaccination confirmed that the healthy vaccine recipients had no prior SARS-CoV-2 infection. Each well held about 2.2 million PBMCs cultured in IMDM containing about 5% human AB serum and approximately 9.8 IU/ml IL-2, with 8.5 to 10 ug/ml peptide pools added. Half of the culture medium was replaced with fresh IL-2-containing medium on days 3 and 7. After approximately eleven days of culture, CD4+ T cells were isolated by negative selection using the EasySep CD4+ T cell isolation kit. Ficoll-Paque Plus gradient centrifugation was used to isolate PBMCs from whole blood, and the isolated PBMCs were then either used fresh or cryopreserved at -140C. Triplicate wells were generally used for each culture condition.

This specimen was CD4+ T cells from blood, cultured in vitro, taken before SARS-CoV-2 vaccination. The origin of this receptor is a human donor who received a COVID-19 vaccine. The V and J genes are TRBV24-1 and TRBJ2-3, with the D gene tentatively TRBD1 or TRBD2, based on 6 matching bases in each. The DNA is as follows: TGTGCCACCAGTGTCGGGGCGGGACACACAGATACGCAGTATTTT. It codes for CATSVGAGHTDTQYF.